The rows below give T cell receptor beta chains drawn from one sample of a study of brain T cells in children with intractable seizures. TCRdb's table, derived via immunoSEQ multiplex PCR, lists solely in-frame clones and lacks some. The sample has 300,000 to 400,000 clones; over 90% are singletons. Sequencing used peripheral blood, obtained roughly 5 months after surgery. The receptor source for this set is a boy under three years old with tuberous sclerosis and intractable seizures. The CDR3 runs from the conserved cysteine through the conserved F or W. D genes are given only for firm matches. Some rows have no size entry. The others give once, few or many, or a class for an expanded clone.

>-|TRBJ2-5|TRBD1|TRBV14
CASSRDRAGETQYF
>few|TRBJ1-1|-|TRBV11-2
CASSLVSPKRMNTEAFF
>-|TRBJ1-2|-|TRBV5-8
CASSVRGGGYGYTF
>-|TRBJ2-7|-|TRBV4-2
CASSHGVLSYEQYF
>-|TRBJ1-1|-|TRBV6-5
CASKVMNTEAFF
>-|TRBJ2-5|-|TRBV7-2
CASSPAPQVIQETQYF
>-|TRBJ1-1|-|TRBV3-1/TRBV3-2
CASSQGVGTEAFF
>-|TRBJ2-7|TRBD1|TRBV6-5
CASSTRDSFYEQYF
>-|TRBJ2-1|TRBD2|TRBV5-4
CASSFLRLADNEQFF
>-|TRBJ2-5|TRBD2|TRBV28
CASIGREGLQETQYF
>-|TRBJ2-4|-|TRBV3-1/TRBV3-2
CASLGPKNIQYF
>-|TRBJ1-4|-|TRBV28
CASSLEGFNEKLFF
>once|TRBJ1-2|-|TRBV5-1
CASSLGQANYGYTF
>-|TRBJ2-5|TRBD2|TRBV10-1
CASSEIFRCGLAGGLRETQYF
>-|TRBJ1-4|TRBD1|TRBV19
CASSMNRGGEKLFF
>once|TRBJ2-3|TRBD2|TRBV9
CASSARGGDPTYTQYF
>-|TRBJ1-2|TRBD1|TRBV12-3/TRBV12-4
CASSLSGGDGYTF
>-|TRBJ2-3|TRBD1|TRBV24-1
CATSEPDRASTDTQYF
>-|TRBJ1-1|-|TRBV5-6
CASSLDRLLNTEAFF
>-|TRBJ1-4|-|TRBV20-1
CSASVVASPSFNEKLFF
>-|TRBJ2-2|TRBD1|TRBV19
CASSIPPDRVDNTGELFF
>-|TRBJ2-7|-|TRBV6-7
CASSYRESHHEQYF
>once|TRBJ2-1|-|TRBV28
CASSSPRPGRAGNEQFF
>-|TRBJ1-1|-|TRBV3-1/TRBV3-2
CASSQTGNTEAFF
>once|TRBJ2-7|-|TRBV6-1
CASSEDRGGAYEQYF
>few|TRBJ2-7|TRBD2|TRBV4-1
CASSQVAGGPYEQYF
>-|TRBJ2-3|TRBD2|TRBV10-3
CAIEREGNTDTQYF
>-|TRBJ2-5|-|TRBV19
CASSIGGTQTETQYF
>-|TRBJ1-1|-|TRBV3-1/TRBV3-2
CASSQDGGFDTEAFF
>-|TRBJ1-3|-|TRBV25-1
CASSERSSGNTIYF
>once|TRBJ1-2|-|TRBV28
CASSLISAGYTF
>-|TRBJ1-4|-|TRBV25-1
CASSLAGTNEKLFF
>-|TRBJ1-5|-|TRBV19
CASGTDEYSNQPQHF
>-|TRBJ2-7|-|TRBV11-3
CASSLGGDSYEQYF
>few|TRBJ2-6|-|TRBV16
CASSRDSSGANVLTF
>-|TRBJ1-1|-|TRBV5-4
CASSLFRNTEAFF
>-|TRBJ2-1|TRBD2|TRBV5-1
CASSLPTSGRSIDNEQFF
>-|TRBJ1-6|-|TRBV6-5
CASSYGVGNSPLHF
>-|TRBJ1-2|-|TRBV19
CASSIEGLWGPYGYTF
>-|TRBJ1-2|-|TRBV11-2
CASSPLGGETYGYTF
>-|TRBJ1-2|-|TRBV5-1
CASSLRAVTQGRGYTF
>-|TRBJ2-5|-|TRBV11-2
CASSLDRQTQYF
>-|TRBJ2-7|-|TRBV6-6
CAIGPRIDEQYF